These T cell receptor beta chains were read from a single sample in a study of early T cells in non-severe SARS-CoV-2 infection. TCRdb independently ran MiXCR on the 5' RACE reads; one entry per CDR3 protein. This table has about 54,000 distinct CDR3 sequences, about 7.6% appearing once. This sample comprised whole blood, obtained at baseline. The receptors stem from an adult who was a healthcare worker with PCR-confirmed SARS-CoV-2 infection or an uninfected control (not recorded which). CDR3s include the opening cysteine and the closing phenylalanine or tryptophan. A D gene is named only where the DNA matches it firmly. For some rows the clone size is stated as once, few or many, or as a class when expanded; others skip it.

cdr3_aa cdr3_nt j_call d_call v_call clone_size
CASSVPGEPYEQYF TGTGCCAGCAGTGTTCCAGGGGAGCCCTACGAGCAGTACTTC TRBJ2-7 . TRBV25-1 .
CATSERTNNEQFF TGTGCCACCAGTGAAAGGACAAACAATGAGCAGTTCTTC TRBJ2-1 . TRBV24-1 .
CASSPRLAGGMGGAYEQYF TGTGCCAGCAGTCCTCGACTAGCGGGAGGCATGGGAGGGGCCTACGAGCAGTACTTC TRBJ2-7 TRBD2 TRBV28 few
CASSLAGGPHNEQFF TGTGCCAGCAGCTTAGCTGGGGGACCCCACAATGAGCAGTTCTTC TRBJ2-1 . TRBV7-9 few
CASTDTIWSYNEQFF TGTGCCAGCACCGACACAATCTGGTCCTACAATGAGCAGTTCTTC TRBJ2-1 . TRBV28 few
CASSGNYEQYF TGTGCCAGCAGTGGAAACTACGAGCAGTACTTC TRBJ2-7 . TRBV12-3/TRBV12-4 few
CASSQDLGHSLEQYF TGTGCCAGCAGCCAAGACTTAGGCCACTCACTCGAGCAGTACTTC TRBJ2-7 . TRBV14 many
CASGASYNSPLHF TGTGCCAGTGGGGCTTCCTATAATTCACCCCTCCACTTT TRBJ1-6 . TRBV28 .
CASSYRPSSYEQYF TGTGCCAGCAGTTACCGACCGAGCTCCTACGAGCAGTACTTC TRBJ2-7 . TRBV6-5 .
CSASTGLESLEQYF TGCAGTGCTAGCACGGGACTAGAGAGTCTCGAGCAGTACTTC TRBJ2-7 TRBD2 TRBV20-1 .
CASTPGTGPWEQYF TGTGCCAGCACCCCCGGGACCGGACCCTGGGAGCAGTACTTC TRBJ2-7 . TRBV28 .
CASSAQQGAATEAFF TGTGCCAGCAGCGCCCAACAGGGGGCGGCCACTGAAGCTTTCTTT TRBJ1-1 TRBD1 TRBV9 few
CASSEGGQGKTQYF TGTGCCAGCAGCGAGGGGGGACAGGGGAAGACCCAGTACTTC TRBJ2-5 TRBD1 TRBV9 many
CSARDGVGAFF TGCAGTGCTAGAGATGGGGTAGGAGCTTTCTTT TRBJ1-1 . TRBV20-1 few
CATRGKREVYNEQFF TGCGCCACCAGGGGAAAGCGGGAGGTGTACAATGAGCAGTTCTTC TRBJ2-1 TRBD2 TRBV10-2 many
CASSLRGGRSSYNEQFF TGTGCCAGCAGCTTACGTGGGGGTCGGAGCTCCTACAATGAGCAGTTCTTC TRBJ2-1 . TRBV7-9 many
CASSFAVVSEQYF TGTGCCAGCAGTTTTGCGGTAGTTAGCGAGCAGTACTTC TRBJ2-7 . TRBV27 few
CASSLFTGTTDTQYF TGCGCCAGCAGCCTCTTCACAGGGACCACAGATACGCAGTATTTT TRBJ2-3 . TRBV4-1 many
CASSLWGATDTQYF TGCGCCAGCAGCTTATGGGGGGCCACAGATACGCAGTATTTT TRBJ2-3 . TRBV5-1 .
CASSQRLAGAEDTQYF TGTGCCAGCAGCCAAAGACTAGCGGGAGCGGAGGATACGCAGTATTTT TRBJ2-3 TRBD2 TRBV4-2 few
CASSSGTSSLKDIQYF TGCGCCAGCAGCTCGGGGACTAGCTCCCTTAAAGACATTCAGTACTTC TRBJ2-4 TRBD2 TRBV5-1 .
CASSSRAGQAFF TGTGCCAGCAGTTCCCGGGCTGGGCAAGCTTTCTTT TRBJ1-1 . TRBV6-6 .
CASSKTGSNTGTQYF TGTGCCAGTAGCAAGACAGGCTCAAACACGGGTACGCAGTATTTT TRBJ2-3 . TRBV19 many
CASSLPTGSAPLNTEAFF TGTGCCAGCAGTTTGCCTACAGGGTCGGCGCCCCTGAACACTGAAGCTTTCTTT TRBJ1-1 . TRBV12-3/TRBV12-4 .
CASSQGAGGPITDTQYF TGCGCCAGCAGCCAAGGAGCGGGAGGGCCGATAACAGATACGCAGTATTTT TRBJ2-3 TRBD2 TRBV4-1 .
CASSLIAGAYNEQFF TGTGCCAGCAGCCTTATAGCGGGAGCCTACAATGAGCAGTTCTTC TRBJ2-1 TRBD2 TRBV11-2 many
CASSHPWWSSKLYEQYF TGTGCCAGCAGTCACCCCTGGTGGAGCTCCAAACTCTACGAGCAGTACTTC TRBJ2-7 . TRBV6-2/TRBV6-3 .
CASSLRSLNTEAFF TGTGCCAGCAGTCTCAGATCCTTGAACACTGAAGCTTTCTTT TRBJ1-1 . TRBV6-5 .
CASNYQGSAYEQYF TGTGCCAGCAATTACCAGGGTTCCGCTTACGAGCAGTACTTC TRBJ2-7 . TRBV6-1 many
CSARAGLAVIETQYF TGCAGTGCTAGAGCCGGGCTAGCGGTAATAGAGACCCAGTACTTC TRBJ2-5 TRBD2 TRBV20-1 many
CATSAQGATGANVLTF TGTGCCACATCTGCCCAGGGGGCAACGGGGGCCAACGTCCTGACTTTC TRBJ2-6 TRBD1 TRBV6-4 few
CASSQGPGGGQPQHF TGTGCCAGCAGCCAAGGCCCAGGGGGCGGTCAGCCCCAGCATTTT TRBJ1-5 TRBD1 TRBV3-1 .
CASSGGRAPDTQYF TGTGCCAGCAGTGGCGGGAGGGCCCCAGATACGCAGTATTTT TRBJ2-3 TRBD2 TRBV12-3/TRBV12-4 many
CASSPGTSPNNEQFF TGTGCCAGCAGCCCCGGGACTAGCCCGAACAATGAGCAGTTCTTC TRBJ2-1 TRBD2 TRBV3-1 many
CASSSKRQETQYF TGTGCCAGCAGCTCGAAACGGCAAGAGACCCAGTACTTC TRBJ2-5 . TRBV7-8 many
CASSRVAGTPYNEQFF TGTGCCAGTAGTAGGGTAGCCGGAACCCCCTACAATGAGCAGTTCTTC TRBJ2-1 . TRBV19 many
CASSEVWYGNPRRGEQFF TGTGCCAGCAGTGAAGTGTGGTACGGGAACCCCCGACGGGGTGAGCAGTTCTTC TRBJ2-1 . TRBV2 .
CASSQVGYEQYF TGTGCCAGCAGCCAAGTGGGGTACGAGCAGTACTTC TRBJ2-7 . TRBV3-1 few
CASSFVSVTYGYTF TGTGCCAGCAGTTTTGTATCAGTCACCTATGGCTACACCTTC TRBJ1-2 . TRBV28 .
CASSRDRGIYEQYF TGTGCCAGCAGTAGGGACAGGGGGATCTACGAGCAGTACTTC TRBJ2-7 TRBD1 TRBV6-1 many
CASSVPGQAYEQYF TGTGCCAGCAGTGTCCCGGGACAGGCGTACGAGCAGTACTTC TRBJ2-7 TRBD1 TRBV28 many